What follows are 28 T cell receptor beta chains derived from one specimen sequenced in a study of T cell clonotyping in hematopoietic cell transplantation. TCRdb's copy holds only in-frame clones and misses some; the assay was immunoSEQ multiplex PCR. The table lists 15,000 to 25,000 clones, more than 65% of them singletons. Input material: peripheral blood mononuclear cells. All receptors come from a man aged 60-69 years in good health. Some clones in this sample may be carry-over from other donors' samples.

The chain recombines TRBV30 with TRBJ1-4; TRBD1 matches 7 bases. The germline CDR1 and CDR2 sequences are GTSNPN and SVGIG (reference sequence). CDR3 size: 15 residues. Trimming at V came to 5 bases and at J to 4 bases, leaving 10 bases not matched to a gene. CDR3 bases: TGTGCCTGGTCCCCAGGGGGGGCAGGTAATGAAAAACTGTTTTTT. Its translation: CAWSPGGAGNEKLFF. The complete variable domain, with remaining parts taken from reference TRBV30 and TRBJ1-4, reads SQTIHQWPATLVQPVGSPLSLECTVEGTSNPNLYWYRQAAGRGLQLLFYSVGIGQISSEVPQNLSASRPQDRQFILSSKKLLLSDSGFYLCAWSPGGAGNEKLFFGSGTQLSVL.

The V and J genes are TRBV6-1 and TRBJ1-2; no reliable D call. Germline values: CDR1 MNHNS, CDR2 SASEGT. Trimming shortened V by 0 bases and J by 6 bases, and 8 bases separated the two germline ends. CDR3 length: 13 amino acids. The CDR3 reads CASSEAPHHGYTF. The CDR3 DNA reads TGTGCCAGCAGTGAAGCCCCCCACCATGGCTACACCTTC.

The chain combines TRBV18 with TRBJ1-4; TRBD1 might be the D (5 bases). The germline CDR1 and CDR2 sequences are KGHSH and LQKENI. The CDR3 runs to 13 residues. The V gene lost 6 bases and the J gene lost 8 bases, with 13 bases spanning the gap. In DNA form, the CDR3 reads TGTGCCAGCTCCCTGGGACGGGGAGAAAAACTGTTTTTT. It codes for CASSLGRGEKLFF.

The CDR3 region has the DNA TGCGCCAGCAGCCAAGATCTGGGTTACGAGCAGTACTTC. Translating gives CASSQDLGYEQYF. The chain couples TRBV4-3 to TRBJ2-7; D not certain. V lost 0 bases and J lost 4, with 7 bases in between. The CDR3 totals 13 residues. Germline CDR1 reads LGHNA; CDR2 reads YSLEER.

The chain combines TRBV29-1 with TRBJ1-5; tentatively, D is TRBD1 (5 bases). The CDR3 totals 13 residues. V lost 6 bases to trimming and J lost 6 bases, with 15 bases between them. The germline CDR1 and CDR2 sequences are SQVTM and ANQGSEA. As DNA, the CDR3 is TGCAGCGTCGCGGGGGGAGAGGGTCAGCCCCAGCATTTT. This gives the protein CSVAGGEGQPQHF. Variable domain in full (rest from reference TRBV29-1 and TRBJ1-5): SAVISQKPSRDICQRGTSLTIQCQVDSQVTMMFWYRQQPGQSLTLIATANQGSEATYESGFVIDKFPISRPNLTFSTLTVSNMSPEDSSIYLCSVAGGEGQPQHFGDGTRLSIL.

This clone was seen a single time. V usage is TRBV29-1 and J usage is TRBJ2-1, with 9 bases identical to TRBD1. Germline V gene lookup returns CDR1 SQVTM and CDR2 ANQGSEA. The CDR3 contains 13 residues. Unmatched junction bases numbered 6, after V lost 6 bases and J lost 6 bases. The CDR3 loop reads CSVLGQGPNEQFF. The DNA of the CDR3 is TGCAGCGTCCTAGGACAGGGGCCCAATGAGCAGTTCTTC.

V is TRBV14 and J is TRBJ2-7, with 7 bases matching TRBD1. Trimming cost V 5 bases and J 6 bases; bases outside gene matches: 10. The CDR3 is 14 residues long. Germline values: CDR1 SGHDN, CDR2 FVKESK. CDR3 nucleotide sequence: TGTGCCAGCAGCGCCGGGACAGTTTTTCGCGAGCAGTACTTC. Residues: CASSAGTVFREQYF.

This sequence joins TRBV28 and TRBJ1-6; D not certain. The germline V gene encodes CDR1 MDHEN and CDR2 SYDVKM. CDR3 length: 12 residues. V was cut by 4 bases and J by 4 bases, with 2 bases left in between. The CDR3 reads CASSWYNSPLHF. In DNA form, the CDR3 reads TGTGCCAGCAGTTGGTATAATTCACCCCTCCACTTT.

This clone was recorded a few times. The chain is built from TRBV2 and TRBJ1-2; D gene unclear. Trimming took off 3 bases at V and 7 bases at J, with 6 bases between the two ends. CDR3 size: 11 residues. CDR1 is SNHLY, CDR2 FYNNEI, per germline. Written as DNA, the CDR3 is TGTGCCAGCAGTGAGGAAGGTGGCTACACCTTC. This translates into CASSEEGGYTF.

The chain combines TRBV6-4 with TRBJ1-6; a weak D match, TRBD1 (5 bases). V was pared by 1 base and J by 9 bases, with 13 bases between. Germline V CDR1 and CDR2: MRHNA, SNTAGT. This CDR3 region has 15 residues. The DNA for the CDR3 is TGTGCCAGCAGTGACTTCCAGGGTAGGGGTTCACCCCTCCACTTT. Translated, it gives CASSDFQGRGSPLHF.

This clone was picked up a small number of times. This chain uses TRBV25-1 with TRBJ1-5; D ambiguous. The germline V gene encodes CDR1 MGHDK and CDR2 SYGVNS. The V end lost 4 bases, the J end lost 3 bases, and 10 bases lay between the germline ends. This CDR3 is built from 14 residues. CDR3 loop: CASSAGSYNQPQHF. CDR3 sequence (DNA): TGTGCCAGCAGTGCTGGAAGCTACAATCAGCCCCAGCATTTT.

The chain uses TRBV9 and TRBJ1-2; D not resolved. The CDR3 spans 16 residues. In germline, CDR1 is SGDLS, CDR2 YYNGEE. V shed 3 bases and J shed 0 bases, with 15 bases lying between them. DNA for the CDR3: TGTGCCAGCAGCGCCTCCGTTGGAGTGACTAACTATGGCTACACCTTC. Translated: CASSASVGVTNYGYTF.

The rearrangement uses TRBV28 and TRBJ2-4; D perhaps matches TRBD1 (8 bases). The germline V and J ends were trimmed by 2 bases and 9 bases, with 14 bases remaining between them. In germline, CDR1 is MDHEN, CDR2 SYDVKM. The CDR3 covers 14 residues. CDR3 region: CASSLEQGGGIQYF. CDR3 bases: TGTGCCAGCAGTTTAGAACAGGGGGGGGGCATTCAGTACTTC.

The chain combines TRBV1 with TRBJ2-4; TRBD2, the table's D call, was not compared with the DNA. TRBV1 is reported as a pseudogene. The CDR3 is 11 residues long. The CDR3 DNA follows: TGCACCAGCAGCCAAGTCGGCATTCAGTACTTC. It translates to CTSSQVGIQYF.

The chain joins TRBV30 to TRBJ1-1; possibly TRBD1 for D (5 bases). Trimming took 2 bases from V and 1 from J, leaving 11 bases between them. The CDR3 has 14 residues. CDR1 and CDR2 from the germline V gene are GTSNPN and SVGIG (reference sequence). The CDR3 nucleotides read TGTGCCTGGAGTAGCGGGGACGGGAACACTGAAGCTTTCTTT. Translating gives CAWSSGDGNTEAFF. Supplemented by reference TRBV30 and TRBJ1-1, the full variable domain reads SQTIHQWPATLVQPVGSPLSLECTVEGTSNPNLYWYRQAAGRGLQLLFYSVGIGQISSEVPQNLSASRPQDRQFILSSKKLLLSDSGFYLCAWSSGDGNTEAFFGQGTRLTVV.

This chain joins TRBV2 and TRBJ1-5, with 8 bases matching TRBD1. This CDR3 is built from 14 residues. Trimming removed 5 bases from V and 7 bases from J; junction bases left unmatched: 7. Germline assignment: CDR1 SNHLY and CDR2 FYNNEI. Here the CDR3 reads CASSYDRGEQPQHF. The CDR3 bases are TGTGCCAGCAGTTATGACAGGGGCGAACAGCCCCAGCATTTT.

The chain couples TRBV11-2 to TRBJ1-4, with TRBD1 identical over 8 bases. The CDR3 sequence is 15 residues long. V lost 3 bases and J lost 5; bases outside the gene matches: 5. CDR1 SGHAT and CDR2 FQNNGV come from the germline V gene. The CDR3 is CASSFRGQENEKLFF. The CDR3 region has the DNA TGTGCCAGCAGCTTCAGGGGGCAGGAAAATGAAAAACTGTTTTTT.

The chain uses TRBV2 and TRBJ1-4; TRBD1 is a possible D gene (6 bases). This CDR3 region has 14 residues. V lost 4 bases and J 3 bases, leaving 9 bases between the germline ends. Germline CDR1 is SNHLY and CDR2 is FYNNEI. The CDR3 coding sequence is TGTGCCAGCAGTGGGAGGACAGCTAATGAAAAACTGTTTTTT. Residues: CASSGRTANEKLFF.

The V gene is TRBV29-1, the J gene TRBJ2-7; tentatively, D is TRBD1 (6 bases). V was pared by 2 bases and J by 5 bases, with 10 bases between. The length of the CDR3 is 12 residues. Germline V CDR1 and CDR2: SQVTM, ANQGSEA. The CDR3 DNA follows: TGCAGCGTTGAACAGCAGGGGCACGAGCAGTACTTC. It is translated as CSVEQQGHEQYF.

This clone was counted between two and nine times. The chain links TRBV7-9 to TRBJ2-2; TRBD1 matches at 8 bases. CDR1 SEHNR and CDR2 FQNEAQ come from the germline V gene (reference sequence). Trimming at V came to 6 bases and at J to 4 bases, leaving 4 bases not matched to a gene. The CDR3 is 14 residues long. The CDR3 spells CASSFGQGTGELFF. The DNA of the CDR3 is TGTGCCAGCAGTTTCGGACAGGGCACCGGGGAGCTGTTTTTT.

The rearrangement uses TRBV20-1 and TRBJ1-2; D is undetermined. The germline V gene encodes CDR1 DFQATT and CDR2 SNEGSKA (reference sequence). The CDR3 has 11 amino acids. The V gene lost 2 bases and the J gene lost 4 bases, with 5 bases spanning the gap. In DNA, the CDR3 is TGCAGTGCTAGAATGGGCTATGGCTACACCTTC. It encodes CSARMGYGYTF.

The chain has TRBV6-1 and TRBJ2-7, with 10 bases aligning to TRBD1. This CDR3 has 14 amino acids. The J segment lost 6 bases and the V segment lost 1 base, leaving 3 bases of the junction unmatched. The germline CDR1 and CDR2 sequences are MNHNS and SASEGT. The CDR3 nucleotides read TGTGCCAGCAGTGAAGGTAGGGACAGGGGCGAGCAGTACTTC. This encodes CASSEGRDRGEQYF.

The V gene is TRBV5-1, the J gene TRBJ2-1, with 7 bases matching TRBD2. With V trimmed by 7 bases and J by 5 bases, 9 bases remained unmatched. CDR1 and CDR2 (germline): SGHRS, YFSETQ. This CDR3 contains 14 residues. The CDR3, as DNA: TGCGCCAGCTTCCTCGGACTAGGAAACAATGAGCAGTTCTTC. It specifies CASFLGLGNNEQFF. Full variable domain (remainder filled in from reference TRBV5-1 and TRBJ2-1): KAGVTQTPRYLIKTRGQQVTLSCSPISGHRSVSWYQQTPGQGLQFLFEYFSETQRNKGNFPGRFSGRQFSNSRSEMNVSTLELGDSALYLCASFLGLGNNEQFFGPGTRLTVL.

V is TRBV28 and J is TRBJ1-2; D gene uncertain. The germline gives CDR1 MDHEN, CDR2 SYDVKM. There are 14 residues in the CDR3. Trimming removed 5 bases at V and 4 bases at J, with 14 bases between. CDR3 DNA: TGTGCCAGCAGTGACCCGGACTGGATCTATGGCTACACCTTC. It yields the protein CASSDPDWIYGYTF.

The rearrangement links TRBV30 to TRBJ2-2, with D unclear. Between the trimmed V and J ends, which lost 0 bases and 7 bases, there was a span of 15 bases. This CDR3 is built from 15 residues. CDR1 GTSNPN and CDR2 SVGIG come from the germline V gene (reference sequence). This chain's CDR3 is CAWSVLLGIGGELFF. As DNA, the CDR3 is TGTGCCTGGAGTGTACTTCTAGGTATTGGCGGGGAGCTGTTTTTT.

The chain couples TRBV27 to TRBJ1-2; 9 bases align to TRBD1. V dropped 3 bases and J dropped 7; count of bases not matched to a gene: 6. Germline loops: CDR1 MNHEY, CDR2 SMNVEV (reference sequence). The CDR3 consists of 14 residues. The CDR3, as DNA: TGTGCCAGCAGTTTTACAGGGGGCGCTTTTGGCTACACCTTC. It codes for CASSFTGGAFGYTF.

This clone was picked up one time. A junction boundary mismatches the germline segment, possibly from a read error. The rearrangement joins TRBV7-9 to TRBJ1-1; TRBD1 matches at 9 bases. CDR1 is SEHNR and CDR2 is FQNEAQ in the germline V gene (reference sequence). The CDR3 has 13 amino acids. The CDR3 sequence is CASILQGATEAFF. DNA of the CDR3: TGTGCCAGCATCTTACAGGGGGCCACTGAAGCTTTCTTT.

The chain has TRBV14 and TRBJ2-5, with D unresolved. The J call could be wrong; TRBJ2-7 is a better fit for the DNA end. Per the germline V gene, CDR1 is SGHDN and CDR2 is FVKESK. CDR3 size: 14 residues. The CDR3 DNA is TGTGCCAGCAGCCAAGATTCGAACTTCTACGAGCAGTACTTC. Its protein is CASSQDSNFYEQYF.